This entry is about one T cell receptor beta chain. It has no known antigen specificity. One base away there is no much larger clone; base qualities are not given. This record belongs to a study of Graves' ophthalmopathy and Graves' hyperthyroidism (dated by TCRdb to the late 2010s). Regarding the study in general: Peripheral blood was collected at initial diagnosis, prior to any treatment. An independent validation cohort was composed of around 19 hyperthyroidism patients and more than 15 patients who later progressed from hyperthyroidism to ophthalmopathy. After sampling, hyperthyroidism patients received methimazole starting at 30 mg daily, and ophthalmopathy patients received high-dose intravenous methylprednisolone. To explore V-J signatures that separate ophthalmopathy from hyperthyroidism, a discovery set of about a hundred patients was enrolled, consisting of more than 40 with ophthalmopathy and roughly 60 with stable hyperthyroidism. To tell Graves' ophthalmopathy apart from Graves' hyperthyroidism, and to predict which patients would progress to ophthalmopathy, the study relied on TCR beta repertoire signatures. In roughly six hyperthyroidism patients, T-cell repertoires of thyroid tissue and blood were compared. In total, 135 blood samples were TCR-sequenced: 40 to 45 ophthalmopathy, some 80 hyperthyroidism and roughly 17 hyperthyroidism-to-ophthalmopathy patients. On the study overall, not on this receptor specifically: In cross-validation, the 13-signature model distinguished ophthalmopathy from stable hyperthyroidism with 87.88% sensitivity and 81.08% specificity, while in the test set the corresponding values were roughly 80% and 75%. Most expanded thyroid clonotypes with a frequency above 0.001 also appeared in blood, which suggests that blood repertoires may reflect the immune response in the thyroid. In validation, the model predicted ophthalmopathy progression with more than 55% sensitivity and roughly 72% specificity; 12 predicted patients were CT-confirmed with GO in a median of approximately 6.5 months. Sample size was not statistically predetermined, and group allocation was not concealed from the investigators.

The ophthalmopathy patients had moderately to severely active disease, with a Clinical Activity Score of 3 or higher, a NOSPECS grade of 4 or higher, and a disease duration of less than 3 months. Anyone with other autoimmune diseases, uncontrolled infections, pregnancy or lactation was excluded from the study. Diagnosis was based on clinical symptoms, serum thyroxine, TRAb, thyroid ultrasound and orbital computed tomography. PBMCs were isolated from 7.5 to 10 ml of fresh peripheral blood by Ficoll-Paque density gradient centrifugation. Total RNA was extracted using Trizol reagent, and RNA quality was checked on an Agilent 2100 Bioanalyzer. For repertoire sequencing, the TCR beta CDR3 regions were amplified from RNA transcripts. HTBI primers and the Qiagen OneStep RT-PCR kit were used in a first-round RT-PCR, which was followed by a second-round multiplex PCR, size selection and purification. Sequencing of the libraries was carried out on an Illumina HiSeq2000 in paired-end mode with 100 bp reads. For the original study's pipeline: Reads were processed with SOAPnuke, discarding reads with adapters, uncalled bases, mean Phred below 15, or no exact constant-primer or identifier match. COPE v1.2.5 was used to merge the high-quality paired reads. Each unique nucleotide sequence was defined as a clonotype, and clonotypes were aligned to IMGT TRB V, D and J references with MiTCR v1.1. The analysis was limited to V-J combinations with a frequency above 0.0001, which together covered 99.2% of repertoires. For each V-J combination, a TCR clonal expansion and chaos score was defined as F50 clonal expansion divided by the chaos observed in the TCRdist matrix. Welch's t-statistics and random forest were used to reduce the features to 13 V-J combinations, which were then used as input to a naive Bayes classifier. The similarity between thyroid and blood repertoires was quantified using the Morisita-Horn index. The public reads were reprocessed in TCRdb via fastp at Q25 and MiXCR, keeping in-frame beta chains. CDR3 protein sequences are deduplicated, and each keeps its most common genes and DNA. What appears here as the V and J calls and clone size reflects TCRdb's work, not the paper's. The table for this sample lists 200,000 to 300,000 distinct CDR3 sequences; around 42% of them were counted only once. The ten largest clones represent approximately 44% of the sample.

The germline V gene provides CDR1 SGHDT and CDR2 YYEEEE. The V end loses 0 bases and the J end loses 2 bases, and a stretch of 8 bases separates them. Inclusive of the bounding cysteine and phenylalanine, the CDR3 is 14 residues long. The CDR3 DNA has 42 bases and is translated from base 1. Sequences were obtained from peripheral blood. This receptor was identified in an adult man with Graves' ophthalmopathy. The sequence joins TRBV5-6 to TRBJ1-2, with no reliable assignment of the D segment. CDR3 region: CASSLGGENYGYTF. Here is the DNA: TGTGCCAGCAGCTTGGGCGGGGAGAACTATGGCTACACCTTC.